A selection of T cell receptor beta chains follows, all from one sample in a study of control samples from healthy donors and cancer patients. The table came from immunoSEQ multiplex PCR; TCRdb's copy has only in-frame clones and leaves some out. This sample has about 180,000 clones, with around nine tenths found just once. The source material was blood. The receptors were gathered from a man aged 25-40 years in good health. Both conserved end residues are part of each CDR3. Fields, in order: clone size, J gene, V gene, D gene, CDR3 protein, CDR3 DNA. D genes are given only for firm matches. Where a row states a size, it is once, few, many or the class of an expanded clone; other rows omit it.

clone_size: NA
j_call: TRBJ1-1
v_call: TRBV18
d_call: NA
cdr3_aa: CASSPGLSSEAFF
cdr3_nt: TGTGCCAGCTCACCTGGACTATCATCTGAAGCTTTCTTT

clone_size: NA
j_call: TRBJ2-2
v_call: TRBV28
d_call: NA
cdr3_aa: CASRSRGTGELFF
cdr3_nt: TGTGCCAGCAGGTCCCGGGGCACCGGGGAGCTGTTTTTT

clone_size: once
j_call: TRBJ2-7
v_call: TRBV9
d_call: TRBD2
cdr3_aa: CASSVAPSGRRSYEQYF
cdr3_nt: TGTGCCAGCAGCGTAGCTCCTAGCGGGAGGAGGTCCTACGAGCAGTACTTC

clone_size: few
j_call: TRBJ1-3
v_call: TRBV2
d_call: NA
cdr3_aa: CASNLRNTIYF
cdr3_nt: TGTGCCAGCAACCTTCGAAACACCATATATTTT

clone_size: many
j_call: TRBJ2-2
v_call: TRBV24-1
d_call: TRBD1
cdr3_aa: CATSDLTGGDTGELFF
cdr3_nt: TGTGCCACCAGTGATTTGACAGGGGGCGACACCGGGGAGCTGTTTTTT

clone_size: NA
j_call: TRBJ2-7
v_call: TRBV12-3/TRBV12-4
d_call: NA
cdr3_aa: CASSFLGSQQYF
cdr3_nt: TGTGCCAGCAGTTTCCTCGGGTCGCAGCAGTACTTC

clone_size: NA
j_call: TRBJ2-7
v_call: TRBV7-8
d_call: NA
cdr3_aa: CASSRLVLLYEQYF
cdr3_nt: TGTGCCAGCAGCCGACTAGTCCTTTTATACGAGCAGTACTTC

clone_size: NA
j_call: TRBJ2-5
v_call: TRBV9
d_call: NA
cdr3_aa: CASSVAVAETQYF
cdr3_nt: TGTGCCAGCAGCGTAGCTGTGGCGGAGACCCAGTACTTC

clone_size: NA
j_call: TRBJ1-1
v_call: TRBV5-1
d_call: NA
cdr3_aa: CASSFSTQGHTEAFF
cdr3_nt: TGCGCCAGCAGCTTTAGCACACAGGGTCACACTGAAGCTTTCTTT

clone_size: NA
j_call: TRBJ2-7
v_call: TRBV2
d_call: TRBD1
cdr3_aa: CASSTPGQAYEQYF
cdr3_nt: TGTGCCAGCAGTACTCCGGGACAGGCCTACGAGCAGTACTTC

clone_size: NA
j_call: TRBJ2-3
v_call: TRBV5-1
d_call: TRBD2
cdr3_aa: CASSLLGTSGTTDTQYF
cdr3_nt: TGCGCCAGCAGCTTGCTTGGGACTAGCGGAACCACAGATACGCAGTATTTT

clone_size: NA
j_call: TRBJ1-2
v_call: TRBV7-9
d_call: NA
cdr3_aa: CASSLVVRPNYGYTF
cdr3_nt: TGTGCCAGCAGCTTAGTGGTCAGGCCCAACTATGGCTACACCTTC

clone_size: NA
j_call: TRBJ2-2
v_call: TRBV9
d_call: TRBD1
cdr3_aa: CASSRTDRANTGELFF
cdr3_nt: TGTGCCAGCAGCCGTACCGACAGGGCGAACACCGGGGAGCTGTTTTTT

clone_size: NA
j_call: TRBJ2-7
v_call: TRBV6-5
d_call: TRBD2
cdr3_aa: CASTPGLALNEQYF
cdr3_nt: TGTGCCAGCACTCCGGGACTAGCGCTCAACGAGCAGTACTTC

clone_size: NA
j_call: TRBJ1-1
v_call: TRBV30
d_call: NA
cdr3_aa: CAWSKAGNLRTEAFF
cdr3_nt: TGTGCCTGGAGTAAGGCGGGAAACTTGCGCACTGAAGCTTTCTTT

clone_size: NA
j_call: TRBJ2-5
v_call: TRBV20-1
d_call: TRBD2
cdr3_aa: CSASFSGSSETQYF
cdr3_nt: TGCAGTGCTAGTTTTAGCGGGAGTTCCGAGACCCAGTACTTC

clone_size: NA
j_call: TRBJ1-4
v_call: TRBV9
d_call: TRBD1
cdr3_aa: CASSPGQGLSEKLFF
cdr3_nt: TGTGCCAGCAGCCCAGGACAGGGGCTGAGTGAAAAACTGTTTTTT

clone_size: NA
j_call: TRBJ2-5
v_call: TRBV6-1
d_call: NA
cdr3_aa: CASSEKLLETQYF
cdr3_nt: TGTGCCAGCAGTGAAAAACTGTTGGAGACCCAGTACTTC

clone_size: NA
j_call: TRBJ2-6
v_call: TRBV4-3
d_call: NA
cdr3_aa: CASSQDGSSGANVLTF
cdr3_nt: TGCGCCAGCAGCCAAGACGGCAGCTCTGGGGCCAACGTCCTGACTTTC

clone_size: NA
j_call: TRBJ2-7
v_call: TRBV11-2
d_call: NA
cdr3_aa: CASSWTGTVSYEQYF
cdr3_nt: TGTGCCAGCAGCTGGACCGGGACCGTCTCCTACGAGCAGTACTTC

clone_size: NA
j_call: TRBJ2-1
v_call: TRBV28
d_call: TRBD2
cdr3_aa: CASLLREGYNEQFF
cdr3_nt: TGTGCCAGCCTACTCCGGGAGGGTTACAATGAGCAGTTCTTC